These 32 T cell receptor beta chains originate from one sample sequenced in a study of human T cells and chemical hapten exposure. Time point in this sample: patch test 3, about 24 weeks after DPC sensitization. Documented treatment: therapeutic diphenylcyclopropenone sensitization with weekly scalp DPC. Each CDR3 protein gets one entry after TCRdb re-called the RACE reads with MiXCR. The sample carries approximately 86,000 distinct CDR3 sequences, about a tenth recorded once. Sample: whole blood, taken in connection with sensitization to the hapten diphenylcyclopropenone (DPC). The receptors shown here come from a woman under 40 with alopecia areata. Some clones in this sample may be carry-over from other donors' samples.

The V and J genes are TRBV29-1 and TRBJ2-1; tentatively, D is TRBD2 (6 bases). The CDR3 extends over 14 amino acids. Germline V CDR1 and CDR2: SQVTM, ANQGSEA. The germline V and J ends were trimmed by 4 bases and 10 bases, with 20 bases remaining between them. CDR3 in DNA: TGCAGCGTTGTTCCCGGACTTCCCAGCGGGGAGCAGTTCTTC. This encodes CSVVPGLPSGEQFF.

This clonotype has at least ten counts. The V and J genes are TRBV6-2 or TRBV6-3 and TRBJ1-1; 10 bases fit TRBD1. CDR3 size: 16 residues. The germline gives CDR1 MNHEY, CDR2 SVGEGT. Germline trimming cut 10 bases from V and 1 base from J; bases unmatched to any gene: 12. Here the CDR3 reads CATGTGELFKNTEAFF. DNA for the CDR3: TGTGCCACCGGGACAGGGGAGCTGTTTAAGAACACTGAAGCTTTCTTT.

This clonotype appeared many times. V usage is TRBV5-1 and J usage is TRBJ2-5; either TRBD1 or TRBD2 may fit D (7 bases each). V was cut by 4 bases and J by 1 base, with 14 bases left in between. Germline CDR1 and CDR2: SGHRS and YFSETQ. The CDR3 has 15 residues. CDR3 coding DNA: TGCGCCAGCAGCGGAGCGGGACAGACCCAAGAGACCCAGTACTTC. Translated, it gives CASSGAGQTQETQYF.

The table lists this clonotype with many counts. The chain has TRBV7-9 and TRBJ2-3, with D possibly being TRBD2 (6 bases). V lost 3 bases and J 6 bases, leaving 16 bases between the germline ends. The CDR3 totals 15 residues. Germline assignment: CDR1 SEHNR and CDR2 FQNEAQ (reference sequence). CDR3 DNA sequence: TGTGCCAGCAGCTTTGGAGGAGGAGGGTTGGATACGCAGTATTTT. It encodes CASSFGGGGLDTQYF.

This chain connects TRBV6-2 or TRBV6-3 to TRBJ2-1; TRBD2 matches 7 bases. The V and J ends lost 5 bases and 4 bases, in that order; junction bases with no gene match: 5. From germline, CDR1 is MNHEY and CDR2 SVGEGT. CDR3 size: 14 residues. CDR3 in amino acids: CASSLGGEYNEQFF. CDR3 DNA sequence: TGTGCCAGCAGTCTTGGGGGGGAATACAATGAGCAGTTCTTC.

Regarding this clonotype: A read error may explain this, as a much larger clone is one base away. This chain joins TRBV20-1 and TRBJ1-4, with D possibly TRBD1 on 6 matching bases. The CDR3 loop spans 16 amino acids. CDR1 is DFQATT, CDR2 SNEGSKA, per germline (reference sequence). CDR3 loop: CSTRGGDGGLNEKLFF. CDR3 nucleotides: TGCAGTACTAGAGGGGGAGACGGCGGCCTTAATGAAAAACTGTTTTTT.

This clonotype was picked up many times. The CDR3 DNA follows: TGTGCCAGCAGCCAAGCGTCAAGGAACACCGGGGAGCTGTTTTTT. Protein: CASSQASRNTGELFF. V usage is TRBV3-1 and J usage is TRBJ2-2; the D is unclear. The CDR3 extends over 15 amino acids. Germline assignment: CDR1 LGHDT and CDR2 YNNKEL (reference sequence). Between the trimmed V and J ends, which lost 1 base and 1 base, there was a span of 7 bases. Drawing the rest from reference TRBV3-1 and TRBJ2-2, the complete variable domain is DTAVSQTPKYLVTQMGNDKSIKCEQNLGHDTMYWYKQDSKKFLKIMFSYNNKELIINETVPNRFSPKSPDKAHLNLHINSLELGDSAVYFCASSQASRNTGELFFGEGSRLTVL.

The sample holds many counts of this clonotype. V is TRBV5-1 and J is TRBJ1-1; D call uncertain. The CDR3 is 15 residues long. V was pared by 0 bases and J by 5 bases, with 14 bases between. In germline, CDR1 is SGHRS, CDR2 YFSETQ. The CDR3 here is CASSLGGYGRTEAFF. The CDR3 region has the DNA TGCGCCAGCAGCTTGGGCGGGTACGGGAGGACTGAAGCTTTCTTT.

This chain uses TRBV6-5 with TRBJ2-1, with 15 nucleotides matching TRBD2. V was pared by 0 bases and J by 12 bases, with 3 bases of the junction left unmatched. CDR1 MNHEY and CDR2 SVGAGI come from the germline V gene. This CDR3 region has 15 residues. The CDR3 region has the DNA TGTGCCAGCAGTTACTCCGGACTAGCGGGGGGGCGGCAGTTCTTC. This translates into CASSYSGLAGGRQFF.

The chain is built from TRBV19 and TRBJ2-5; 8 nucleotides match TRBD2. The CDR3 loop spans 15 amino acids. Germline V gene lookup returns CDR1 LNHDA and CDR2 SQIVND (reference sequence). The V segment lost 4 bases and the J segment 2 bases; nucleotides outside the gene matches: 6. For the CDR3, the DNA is TGTGCCAGTAGTAGTAGCGGGACTCTTCAAGAGACCCAGTACTTC. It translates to CASSSSGTLQETQYF.

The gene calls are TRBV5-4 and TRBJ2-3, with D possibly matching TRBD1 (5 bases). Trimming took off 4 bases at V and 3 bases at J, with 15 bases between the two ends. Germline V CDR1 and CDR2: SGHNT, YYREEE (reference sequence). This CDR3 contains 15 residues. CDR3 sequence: CASSADSYSTDTQYF. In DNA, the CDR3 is TGTGCCAGCAGCGCCGACAGTTACTCGACAGATACGCAGTATTTT.

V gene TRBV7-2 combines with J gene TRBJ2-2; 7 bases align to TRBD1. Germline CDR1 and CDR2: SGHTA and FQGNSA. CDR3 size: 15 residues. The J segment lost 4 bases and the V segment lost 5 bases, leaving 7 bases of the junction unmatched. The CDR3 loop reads CASSPTGLSTGELFF. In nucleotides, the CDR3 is TGTGCCAGCAGCCCGACAGGGCTCAGCACCGGGGAGCTGTTTTTT. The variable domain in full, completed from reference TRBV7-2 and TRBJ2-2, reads GAGVSQSPSNKVTEKGKDVELRCDPISGHTALYWYRQSLGQGLEFLIYFQGNSAPDKSGLPSDRFSAERTGGSVSTLTIQRTQQEDSAVYLCASSPTGLSTGELFFGEGSRLTVL.

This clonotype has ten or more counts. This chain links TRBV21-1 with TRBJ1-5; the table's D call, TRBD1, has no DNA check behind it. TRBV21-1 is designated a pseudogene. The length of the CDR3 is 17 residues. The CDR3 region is CASSIRTGRNSNQPQHF. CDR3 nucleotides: TGTGCCAGCAGCATAAGGACAGGCCGGAATAGCAATCAGCCCCAGCATTTT.

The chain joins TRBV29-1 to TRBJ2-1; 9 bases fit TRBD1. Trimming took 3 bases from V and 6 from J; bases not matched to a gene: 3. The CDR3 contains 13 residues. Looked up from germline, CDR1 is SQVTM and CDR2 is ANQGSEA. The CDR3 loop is CSVEPDRGNEQFF. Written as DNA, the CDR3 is TGCAGCGTTGAGCCGGACAGGGGCAATGAGCAGTTCTTC.

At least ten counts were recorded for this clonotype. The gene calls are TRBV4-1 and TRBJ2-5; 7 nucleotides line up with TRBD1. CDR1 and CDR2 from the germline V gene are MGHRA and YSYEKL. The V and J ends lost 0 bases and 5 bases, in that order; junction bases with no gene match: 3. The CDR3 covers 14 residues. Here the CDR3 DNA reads TGCGCCAGCAGCCAAGAGACAGGGTTTGAGACCCAGTACTTC. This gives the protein CASSQETGFETQYF.

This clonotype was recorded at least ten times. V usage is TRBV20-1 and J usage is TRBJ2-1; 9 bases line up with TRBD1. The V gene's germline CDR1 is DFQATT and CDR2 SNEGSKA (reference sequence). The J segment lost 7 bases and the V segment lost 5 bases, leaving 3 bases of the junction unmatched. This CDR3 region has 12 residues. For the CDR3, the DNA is TGCAGTGCTGACGGGACAGGGAATGAGCAGTTCTTC. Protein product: CSADGTGNEQFF.

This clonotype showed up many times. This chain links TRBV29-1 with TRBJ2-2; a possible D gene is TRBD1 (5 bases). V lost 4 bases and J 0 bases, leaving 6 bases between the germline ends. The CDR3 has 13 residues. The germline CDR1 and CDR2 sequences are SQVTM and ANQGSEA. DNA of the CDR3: TGCAGCGTTGTCAGGGCGAACACCGGGGAGCTGTTTTTT. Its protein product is CSVVRANTGELFF.

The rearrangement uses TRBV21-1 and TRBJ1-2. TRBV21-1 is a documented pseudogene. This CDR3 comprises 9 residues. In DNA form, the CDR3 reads TGTGCCATTGCGCATGGCTACACCTTC. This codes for CAIAHGYTF.

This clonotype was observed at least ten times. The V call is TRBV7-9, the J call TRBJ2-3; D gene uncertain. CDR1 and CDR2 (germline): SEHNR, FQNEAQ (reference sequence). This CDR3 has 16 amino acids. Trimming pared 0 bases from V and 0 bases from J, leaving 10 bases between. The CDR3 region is CASSLAEAASTDTQYF. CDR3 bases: TGTGCCAGCAGCTTAGCTGAGGCGGCTAGCACAGATACGCAGTATTTT.

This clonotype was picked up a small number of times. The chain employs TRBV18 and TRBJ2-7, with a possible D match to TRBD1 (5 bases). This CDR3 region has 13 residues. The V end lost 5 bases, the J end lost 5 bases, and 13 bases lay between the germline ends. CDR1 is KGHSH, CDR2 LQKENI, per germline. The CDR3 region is CASSAFEGDEQYF. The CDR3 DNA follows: TGTGCCAGCTCAGCGTTCGAAGGGGACGAGCAGTACTTC.

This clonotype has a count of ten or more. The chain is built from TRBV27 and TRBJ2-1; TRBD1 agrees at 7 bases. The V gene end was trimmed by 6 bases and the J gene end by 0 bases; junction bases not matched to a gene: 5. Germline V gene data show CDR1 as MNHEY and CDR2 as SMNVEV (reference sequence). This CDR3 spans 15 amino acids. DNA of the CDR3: TGTGCCAGCAGACGACAGGGAAACTCCTACAATGAGCAGTTCTTC. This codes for CASRRQGNSYNEQFF.

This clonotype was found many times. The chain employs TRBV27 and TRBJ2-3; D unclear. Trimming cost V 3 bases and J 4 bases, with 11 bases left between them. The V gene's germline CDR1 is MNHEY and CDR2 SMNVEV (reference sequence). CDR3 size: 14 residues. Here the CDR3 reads CASSFGFSPDTQYF. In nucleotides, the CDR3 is TGTGCCAGCAGTTTCGGCTTCTCTCCAGATACGCAGTATTTT.

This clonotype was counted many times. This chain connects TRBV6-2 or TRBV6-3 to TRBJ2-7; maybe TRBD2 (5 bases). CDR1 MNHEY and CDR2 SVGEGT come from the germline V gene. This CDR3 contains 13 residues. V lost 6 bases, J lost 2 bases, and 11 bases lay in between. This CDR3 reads CASSGVQTYEQYF. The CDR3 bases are TGTGCCAGCAGCGGGGTGCAAACCTACGAGCAGTACTTC.

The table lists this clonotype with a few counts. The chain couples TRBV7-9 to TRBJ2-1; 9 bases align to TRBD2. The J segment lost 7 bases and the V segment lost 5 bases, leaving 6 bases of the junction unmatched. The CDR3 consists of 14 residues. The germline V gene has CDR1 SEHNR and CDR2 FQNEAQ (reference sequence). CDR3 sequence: CASSLIAGVNEQFF. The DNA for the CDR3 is TGTGCCAGCAGCCTCATAGCGGGAGTTAATGAGCAGTTCTTC.

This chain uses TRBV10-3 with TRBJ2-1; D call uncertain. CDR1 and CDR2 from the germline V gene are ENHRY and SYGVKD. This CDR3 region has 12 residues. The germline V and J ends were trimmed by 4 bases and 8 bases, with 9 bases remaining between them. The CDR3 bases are TGTGCCATCAGTGGGGTCGGAGATGAGCAGTTCTTC. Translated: CAISGVGDEQFF.

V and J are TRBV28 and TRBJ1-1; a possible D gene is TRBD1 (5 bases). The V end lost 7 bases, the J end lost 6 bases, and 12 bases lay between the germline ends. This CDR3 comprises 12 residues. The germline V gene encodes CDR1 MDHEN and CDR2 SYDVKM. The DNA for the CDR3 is TGTGCCAGCAAGGGGACGTTCTCTGAAGCTTTCTTT. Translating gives CASKGTFSEAFF.

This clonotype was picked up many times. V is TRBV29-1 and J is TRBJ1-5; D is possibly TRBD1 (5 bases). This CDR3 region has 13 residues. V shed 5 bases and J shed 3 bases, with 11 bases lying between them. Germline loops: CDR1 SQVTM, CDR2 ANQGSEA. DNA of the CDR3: TGCAGCGTTTCTGACAGTGACAATCAGCCCCAGCATTTT. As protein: CSVSDSDNQPQHF.

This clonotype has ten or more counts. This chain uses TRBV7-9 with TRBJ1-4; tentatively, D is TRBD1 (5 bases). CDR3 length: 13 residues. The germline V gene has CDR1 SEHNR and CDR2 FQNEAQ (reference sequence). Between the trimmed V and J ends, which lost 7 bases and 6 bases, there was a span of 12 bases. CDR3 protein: CASTGTLDEKLFF. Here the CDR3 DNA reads TGTGCCAGCACCGGGACGTTAGATGAAAAACTGTTTTTT.

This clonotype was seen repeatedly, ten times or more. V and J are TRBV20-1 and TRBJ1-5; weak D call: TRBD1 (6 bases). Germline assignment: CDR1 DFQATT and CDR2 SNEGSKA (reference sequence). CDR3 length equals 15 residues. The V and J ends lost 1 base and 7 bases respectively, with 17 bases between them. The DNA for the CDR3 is TGCAGTGCTAGAGCAGCAGGGGTGAGCTGGCAGCCCCAGCATTTT. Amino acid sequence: CSARAAGVSWQPQHF.

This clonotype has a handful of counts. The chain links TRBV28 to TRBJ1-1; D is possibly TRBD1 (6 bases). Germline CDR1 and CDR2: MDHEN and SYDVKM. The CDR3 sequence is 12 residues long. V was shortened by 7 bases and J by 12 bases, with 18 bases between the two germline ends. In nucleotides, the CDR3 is TGTGCCAGCACCATTCCACAGGGTATCTCTTTCTTT. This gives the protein CASTIPQGISFF. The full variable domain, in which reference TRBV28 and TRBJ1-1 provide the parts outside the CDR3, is DVKVTQSSRYLVKRTGEKVFLECVQDMDHENMFWYRQDPGLGLRLIYFSYDVKMKEKGDIPEGYSVSREKKERFSLILESASTNQTSMYLCASTIPQGISFFGQGTRLTVV.

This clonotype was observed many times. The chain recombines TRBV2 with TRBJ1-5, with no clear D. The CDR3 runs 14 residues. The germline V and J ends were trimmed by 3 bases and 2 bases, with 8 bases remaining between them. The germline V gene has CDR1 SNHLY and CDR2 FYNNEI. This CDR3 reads CASSERAGNQPQHF. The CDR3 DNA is TGTGCCAGCAGTGAGAGGGCGGGCAATCAGCCCCAGCATTTT.

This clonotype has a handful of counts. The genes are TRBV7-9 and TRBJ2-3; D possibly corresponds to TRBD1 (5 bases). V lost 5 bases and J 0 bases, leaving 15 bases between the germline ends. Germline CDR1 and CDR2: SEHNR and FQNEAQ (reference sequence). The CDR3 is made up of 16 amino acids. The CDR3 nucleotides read TGTGCCAGCAGCCCTCTGGGGCGCTCTAGCACAGATACGCAGTATTTT. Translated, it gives CASSPLGRSSTDTQYF.